This T cell receptor beta chain was observed in a study of T cell repertoires in aging, cancer and after chemotherapy. Across the study: Donors were grouped into six age bands spanning 30 or younger through 70 or older. Roughly 10 million TCR reads made up the full dataset. Findings and limits, study-wide: Hematological cancer patients had lymphoid organ infiltration that may impair thymic emigration or T cell expansion. Across the chemotherapy interval, each cancer cohort showed higher median generation probability, suggesting thymic rebound.

Multiplex touch-down PCR with TRB-A/B primers amplified rearranged V-D-J TRB sequences. TCRdb reanalysed the multiplex PCR reads using MiXCR and keeps one entry per CDR3 protein. The data hold over 6,500 distinct CDR3 sequences, with approximately 22% observed a single time. The template was genomic DNA from peripheral blood, not RNA. This clonotype was observed a few times. Antigen specificity is unknown. There are 17 residues in the CDR3. Germline loops: CDR1 MNHEY, CDR2 SMNVEV (reference sequence). V dropped 5 bases and J dropped 7; count of bases not matched to a gene: 11. The sample taken for sequencing was blood. The chain combines TRBV27 with TRBJ2-3; 14 bases are shared with TRBD2. The sequence was collected from a human donor with a blood cancer. CDR3 region: CASSGGLAGVGRNTQYF. CDR3 in DNA: TGTGCCAGCAGTGGGGGACTAGCGGGAGTAGGTAGAAATACGCAGTATTTT.